This T cell receptor beta chain was observed in a study of cytomegalovirus exposure and HLA in healthy donors. Study-wide background: There were fewer than 130 million unique TCR beta sequences, drawn from about 179 million T cells, in an earlier analysis. Among the 300 to 400 donors who were genotyped, approximately 76% fell in the genetic ancestry cluster that is associated with self-reported Caucasian donors.

Remarks on this clone: Its antigen remains unknown.

Study outcomes and limitations: Rare sequences made up most TCRs, while some public TCRs were found in many donors. Apparent HLA restriction characterized most CMV-associated TCR beta chains in a later analysis.

The V and J ends lost 3 bases and 1 base respectively, with 12 bases between them. Germline values: CDR1 LNHDA, CDR2 SQIVND (reference sequence). The CDR3 length is 15 residues. PCR amplification relied on 60 Vbeta primers (plus 13 Jbeta primers). This table comes from immunoSEQ multiplex PCR, and its TCRdb copy is limited to in-frame clones, with some not included. The table has 190,000 or so clones, 80% to 85% seen once. The receptor's source is a man aged 45-60 years in good health and CMV-seronegative. The sequenced material came from PBMCs. The gene calls are TRBV19 and TRBJ1-1; D is possibly TRBD1 (5 bases). CDR3 sequence reads: CASSIRGRANTEAFF. The CDR3 DNA reads TGTGCCAGTAGTATTAGGGGTCGGGCGAACACTGAAGCTTTCTTT.